The entry that follows covers one T cell receptor beta chain sequence. Unique molecular identifiers were built into the TCRbeta library. One entry per CDR3 protein results from TCRdb running MiXCR on the PCR reads. The profile shows fewer than 1 million distinct CDR3 sequences, roughly 15% of them singletons. The CDR3 totals 18 residues. CDR1 and CDR2 (germline): LGHDT, YNNKEL (reference sequence). V shed 11 bases and J shed 0 bases, with 27 bases lying between them. This sample stems from a study of T-cell reconstitution after alpha-beta-depleted transplantation in children. This specimen was PBMCs, mostly from graft donor cells, taken 360 days after TCRalphabeta/CD19-depleted stem cell transplant. The chain uses TRBV3-1 and TRBJ2-3, with D hard to call. The sequence derives from a male patient aged 5 to 17 who had a stem cell transplant for acute lymphoblastic leukemia, so the T cells may come from the graft donor. The DNA for the CDR3 is TGTGCCCTCAGACCTTTGTGGGGTGGGAACACTAGCACAGATACGCAGTATTTT. Its protein product is CALRPLWGGNTSTDTQYF.